This passage covers 32 T cell receptor beta chains from one sample sequenced in a study of technical replicates of blood from several donors (TCRdb year 2017). Library creation used the immunoSEQ multiplex PCR assay. Drawn from immuneACCESS, this table holds only the in-frame rearrangements with V and J called that TCRdb kept. Clones are partly lost; checked studies trace under half to an unresolved V gene and leave the rest unexplained. Within this sample are fewer than 65,000 clones, with roughly 86% of them counted one time only. The top ten hold around 5.2% of the sample. Sequencing used PBMCs. These receptors all stem from a human donor in good health. Some clones in this sample may be carry-over from other donors' samples.

This chain joins TRBV7-2 and TRBJ1-2; D not certain. V was shortened by 1 base and J by 0 bases, with 9 bases between the two germline ends. Germline V gene lookup returns CDR1 SGHTA and CDR2 FQGNSA. This CDR3 comprises 15 residues. The CDR3 reads CASSLDSGTNYGYTF. The DNA of the CDR3 is TGTGCCAGCAGCTTAGATTCAGGAACTAACTATGGCTACACCTTC.

The chain carries TRBV7-5 and TRBJ2-5; the DNA was not used to check the table's D call, TRBD2. TRBV7-5 is a pseudogene locus. This CDR3 comprises 15 residues. CDR3 protein: CVRSRLAGGKETQYF. DNA for the CDR3: TGTGTCAGAAGCCGACTAGCGGGGGGGAAAGAGACCCAGTACTTC.

This clone was detected a few times. The V gene is TRBV11-2, the J gene TRBJ1-1, with a weak D call TRBD1 (5 bases). CDR1 is SGHAT and CDR2 is FQNNGV in the germline V gene. CDR3 size: 13 residues. Trimming removed 4 bases at V and 2 bases at J, with 8 bases between. As DNA, the CDR3 is TGTGCCAGCAGCTACGACAGAAACACTGAAGCTTTCTTT. Amino acids: CASSYDRNTEAFF.

The CDR3 DNA reads TGTGCCAGCAGCCCCCGGGAAGGAGGCTACACCTTC. This gives the protein CASSPREGGYTF. This chain joins TRBV7-2 and TRBJ1-2; D unresolved. Germline V gene lookup returns CDR1 SGHTA and CDR2 FQGNSA. The CDR3 has 12 residues. V lost 5 bases, J lost 8 bases, and 12 bases lay in between.

The V and J genes are TRBV5-6 and TRBJ2-7, with no clear D. Trimming cost V 0 bases and J 5 bases, with 9 bases left between them. Germline CDR1 is SGHDT and CDR2 is YYEEEE. The CDR3 is 13 amino acids. The CDR3 DNA sequence: TGTGCCAGCAGCTTGGTCGGAGTAGACGAGCAGTACTTC. This codes for CASSLVGVDEQYF.

This chain uses TRBV7-2 with TRBJ1-1, with a weak D call TRBD1 (5 bases). Looked up from germline, CDR1 is SGHTA and CDR2 is FQGNSA. Between the trimmed V and J ends, which lost 5 bases and 1 base, there was a span of 14 bases. The CDR3 is 15 amino acids. The CDR3 DNA reads TGTGCCAGCAGCACCCGGCAGGGAGGGAACACTGAAGCTTTCTTT. Its protein product is CASSTRQGGNTEAFF.

The rearrangement uses TRBV10-3 and TRBJ2-2; 11 positions agree with TRBD2. The length of the CDR3 is 16 residues. The ends lost 10 bases at V and 7 bases at J; junction bases unmatched: 14. Germline CDR1 ENHRY, CDR2 SYGVKD. CDR3 sequence: CATWDTSGRYGGELFF. In DNA, the CDR3 is TGTGCCACCTGGGATACTAGCGGGAGATATGGCGGGGAGCTGTTTTTT.

The rearrangement uses TRBV4-3 and TRBJ1-6, with D maybe TRBD1 (5 bases). CDR3 length equals 15 residues. Trimming took 0 bases from V and 6 from J, leaving 9 bases between them. Germline V gene data show CDR1 as LGHNA and CDR2 as YSLEER. The CDR3 DNA reads as TGCGCCAGCAGCCAAGATAGACAGCCTAATTCACCCCTCCACTTT. It encodes CASSQDRQPNSPLHF.

This CDR3 is CASSGAGQGAYYEQYF. As DNA, the CDR3 is TGTGCCAGCAGCGGGGCCGGGCAGGGGGCTTACTACGAGCAGTACTTC. J is TRBJ2-7 and V is TRBV5-6, with 8 bases that match TRBD1. Per the germline V gene, CDR1 is SGHDT and CDR2 is YYEEEE. This CDR3 is built from 16 residues. The J segment lost 3 bases and the V segment lost 4 bases, leaving 12 bases of the junction unmatched.

The gene calls are TRBV6-1 and TRBJ2-7; D perhaps matches TRBD2 (7 bases). The V and J ends lost 1 base and 2 bases respectively, with 12 bases between them. CDR3 length equals 15 residues. Germline V gives CDR1 MNHNS, CDR2 SASEGT. The CDR3 bases are TGTGCCAGCAGTGAAGTTGGGGGGGGGCCCTACGAGCAGTACTTC. This sequence encodes CASSEVGGGPYEQYF.

This clone was recorded at least ten times. The J gene is TRBJ2-3, the V gene TRBV6-4; 10 nucleotides line up with TRBD2. The CDR3 spans 16 residues. CDR1 is MRHNA and CDR2 is SNTAGT in the germline V gene. Losses at the gene ends were 2 bases for V and 5 bases for J; bases not matched to a gene: 7. DNA for the CDR3: TGTGCCAGCAGTGACGTAGCGGGGGGAGGTAAAGATACGCAGTATTTT. It is translated as CASSDVAGGGKDTQYF.

This chain joins TRBV2 and TRBJ1-5, with 7 bases that match TRBD1. Germline loops: CDR1 SNHLY, CDR2 FYNNEI. This CDR3 has 15 residues. The trim removed 6 bases at V and 3 bases at J, leaving 8 bases unmatched. CDR3 residues: CASRPGTAYNQPQHF. The CDR3 DNA reads TGTGCCAGCAGGCCCGGGACAGCCTACAATCAGCCCCAGCATTTT.

The CDR3 loop reads CASSVAGWADTQYF. Written as DNA, the CDR3 is TGTGCCAGCAGCGTAGCGGGGTGGGCAGATACGCAGTATTTT. V gene TRBV9 combines with J gene TRBJ2-3, with D possibly TRBD2 on 5 matching bases. V shed 0 bases and J shed 4 bases, with 9 bases lying between them. Germline values: CDR1 SGDLS, CDR2 YYNGEE. CDR3 length equals 14 residues.

The chain links TRBV4-3 to TRBJ2-7; D is perhaps TRBD2 (7 bases). From germline, CDR1 is LGHNA and CDR2 YSLEER. The CDR3 extends over 15 amino acids. The V gene lost 4 bases and the J gene lost 5 bases, with 18 bases spanning the gap. The CDR3 sequence: CASSPGGLLSHEQYF. The DNA of the CDR3 is TGCGCCAGCAGCCCGGGGGGCTTACTATCCCACGAGCAGTACTTC.

V gene TRBV4-3 combines with J gene TRBJ2-3, with 9 positions matching TRBD2. CDR3 length equals 20 residues. The ends lost 0 bases at V and 5 bases at J; junction bases unmatched: 18. CDR1 and CDR2 (germline): LGHNA, YSLEER. The CDR3 region is CASSQDFRQGGSGRLDTQYF. In nucleotides, the CDR3 is TGCGCCAGCAGCCAAGATTTTCGACAGGGAGGAAGCGGGAGGTTAGATACGCAGTATTTT.

CDR3 sequence (DNA): TGTGCCAGCAGCTTAGATTTACTAGCGGGAGGGCCTGACCGGGACGAGCAGTACTTC. Translation: CASSLDLLAGGPDRDEQYF. The V call is TRBV11-2, the J call TRBJ2-7; 13 bases map to TRBD2. The ends lost 0 bases at V and 5 bases at J; junction bases unmatched: 13. The CDR3 consists of 19 residues. Germline V lookup: CDR1 SGHAT, CDR2 FQNNGV.

The CDR3 sequence: CASSEAPGGATDTQYF. In DNA form, the CDR3 reads TGTGCCAGCAGCGAGGCCCCGGGGGGGGCGACGGATACGCAGTATTTT. The genes are TRBV9 and TRBJ2-3; 8 bases agree with TRBD2. Trimming at V came to 3 bases and at J to 6 bases, leaving 12 bases not matched to a gene. CDR1 SGDLS and CDR2 YYNGEE come from the germline V gene. This CDR3 comprises 16 residues.

CDR3 nucleotides: TGTGCCAGCAGTGAATATGGACAAGTAAATGAAAAACTGTTTTTT. It encodes CASSEYGQVNEKLFF. V is TRBV6-1 and J is TRBJ1-4, with TRBD1 as a possible D gene (5 bases). The CDR3 loop spans 15 amino acids. V was clipped by 2 bases and J by 5 bases, with 12 bases between them. Germline V gives CDR1 MNHNS, CDR2 SASEGT.

In DNA, the CDR3 is TGCGCCAGCAGCTTGCCACAGGTTAACACTGAAGCTTTCTTT. It translates to CASSLPQVNTEAFF. J is TRBJ1-1 and V is TRBV5-1; D perhaps matches TRBD1 (5 bases). Per the germline V gene, CDR1 is SGHRS and CDR2 is YFSETQ. With 1 base removed from V and 2 bases from J, the gap between germline ends came to 9 bases. This CDR3 region has 14 residues. The full variable domain, in which reference TRBV5-1 and TRBJ1-1 provide the parts outside the CDR3, is KAGVTQTPRYLIKTRGQQVTLSCSPISGHRSVSWYQQTPGQGLQFLFEYFSETQRNKGNFPGRFSGRQFSNSRSEMNVSTLELGDSALYLCASSLPQVNTEAFFGQGTRLTVV.

V gene TRBV7-2 combines with J gene TRBJ2-3, with 13 bases identical to TRBD2. The trim removed 1 base at V and 3 bases at J, leaving 4 bases unmatched. Germline loops: CDR1 SGHTA, CDR2 FQGNSA. This CDR3 has 17 amino acids. The CDR3 loop is CASSLGALAGGTDTQYF. The CDR3 coding sequence is TGTGCCAGCAGCTTAGGCGCACTAGCGGGAGGGACAGATACGCAGTATTTT.

The chain combines TRBV29-1 with TRBJ1-1; TRBD1 matches 10 bases. CDR3 length: 12 residues. Germline CDR1 reads SQVTM; CDR2 reads ANQGSEA. Trimming at V came to 6 bases and at J to 4 bases, leaving 2 bases not matched to a gene. The CDR3, as DNA: TGCAGCGTGGACAGGGGGACCACTGAAGCTTTCTTT. Encoded protein: CSVDRGTTEAFF.

The V call is TRBV6-1, the J call TRBJ2-3; the match to TRBD2 covers 9 bases. The CDR3 covers 14 residues. V shed 5 bases, J shed 4 bases, and the junction held 4 bases outside the gene matches. CDR1 is MNHNS, CDR2 SASEGT, per germline. Written as DNA, the CDR3 is TGTGCCAGCAGTAGGGCGGGAGGGGCAGATACGCAGTATTTT. Translated: CASSRAGGADTQYF.

This chain links TRBV4-2 with TRBJ2-1, with 9 bases identical to TRBD2. The CDR3 runs 14 residues. The germline CDR1 and CDR2 sequences are LGHNA and YNFKEQ. V lost 6 bases to trimming and J lost 7 bases; unmatched junction nucleotides: 7. The CDR3 DNA sequence: TGTGCCAGCAGTAGTAGCGGGGGTTTAAATGAGCAGTTCTTC. Its translation: CASSSSGGLNEQFF.

This chain joins TRBV7-3 and TRBJ2-7, with 7 bases identical to TRBD2. CDR3 length equals 15 residues. With V trimmed by 2 bases and J by 0 bases, 4 bases remained unmatched. CDR1 and CDR2 (germline): SGHTA, FQGTGA. The CDR3 DNA sequence: TGTGCCAGCAGCTTATCCGGGGGGAGCTCCTACGAGCAGTACTTC. It specifies CASSLSGGSSYEQYF. Combining the CDR3 with reference TRBV7-3 and TRBJ2-7 gives the whole variable domain GAGVSQTPSNKVTEKGKYVELRCDPISGHTALYWYRQSLGQGPEFLIYFQGTGAADDSGLPNDRFFAVRPEGSVSTLKIQRTERGDSAVYLCASSLSGGSSYEQYFGPGTRLTVT.

In its sample, this clone was seen once. This chain links TRBV4-2 with TRBJ1-2; possible D gene TRBD1, 5 bases. V was clipped by 1 base and J by 3 bases, with 15 bases between them. The CDR3 has 16 residues. Germline V gives CDR1 LGHNA, CDR2 YNFKEQ. This chain's CDR3 is CASSQVLGEVDYGYTF. CDR3 coding DNA: TGTGCCAGCAGCCAAGTATTGGGGGAGGTGGACTATGGCTACACCTTC.

CDR3 loop: CASGPKQGPPLHF. The CDR3 DNA reads TGTGCCAGCGGTCCTAAACAGGGGCCGCCCCTCCACTTT. The chain couples TRBV5-4 to TRBJ1-6, with 7 bases fitting TRBD1. Per germline, CDR1 SGHNT and CDR2 YYREEE (reference sequence). The CDR3 is 13 amino acids. Trimming removed 7 bases from V and 13 bases from J; junction bases left unmatched: 11.

The chain employs TRBV5-6 and TRBJ2-3, with D maybe TRBD1 (6 bases). The CDR3 loop spans 15 amino acids. Germline lookup yields CDR1 SGHDT and CDR2 YYEEEE. V was clipped by 0 bases and J by 6 bases, with 14 bases between them. CDR3 in DNA: TGTGCCAGCAGCTTGGTGAGGGGGAACGTTGATACGCAGTATTTT. It is translated as CASSLVRGNVDTQYF.

The V call is TRBV7-6, the J call TRBJ1-2, with 7 nucleotides matching TRBD1. Looked up from germline, CDR1 is SGHVS and CDR2 is FNYEAQ. V lost 3 bases and J lost 4; bases outside the gene matches: 2. This CDR3 comprises 13 residues. The CDR3 bases are TGTGCCAGCAGCTTCGCAGGGGGCTATGGCTACACCTTC. The encoded protein is CASSFAGGYGYTF.

The V gene is TRBV28, the J gene TRBJ2-7; a possible D gene is TRBD2 (6 bases). Germline V gene sequence: CDR1 MDHEN, CDR2 SYDVKM. The CDR3 contains 15 residues. V gave up 3 bases and J gave up 8 bases, with 20 bases separating them. CDR3 loop: CASSFDIASADKQYF. The CDR3 DNA reads TGTGCCAGCAGTTTTGATATTGCTAGCGCCGACAAGCAGTACTTC.

Concerning this clone itself: Compared with germline, one end of the junction differs, possibly owing to a read error. The J gene is TRBJ2-5, the V gene TRBV11-2; 9 nucleotides match TRBD2. The CDR3 runs to 15 residues. Germline V lookup: CDR1 SGHAT, CDR2 FQNNGV. CDR3 region: CASRLAGASLETQYF. In DNA, the CDR3 is TGTGCCAGCAGATTAGCGGGAGCCTCATTGGAGACCCAGTACTTC.

This clone is medium-sized by share. The V gene is TRBV7-9, the J gene TRBJ1-2, with 10 positions matching TRBD1. Germline V CDR1 and CDR2: SEHNR, FQNEAQ (reference sequence). V was clipped by 5 bases and J by 3 bases; unmatched bases: 9. The CDR3 consists of 16 residues. The CDR3 region has the DNA TGTGCCAGCAGCCCACTCCGGACAGGGGGTGACTATGGCTACACCTTC. It translates to CASSPLRTGGDYGYTF.

The chain employs TRBV19 and TRBJ1-6; D perhaps matches TRBD1 (5 bases). Germline V gene data show CDR1 as LNHDA and CDR2 as SQIVND (reference sequence). This CDR3 contains 14 residues. The ends were cut back, 5 bases at V and 10 bases at J, with 15 bases in the middle. The CDR3 is CASSPTGGRSPLHF. The CDR3 coding sequence is TGTGCCAGTAGTCCAACAGGCGGTCGGTCACCCCTCCACTTT.